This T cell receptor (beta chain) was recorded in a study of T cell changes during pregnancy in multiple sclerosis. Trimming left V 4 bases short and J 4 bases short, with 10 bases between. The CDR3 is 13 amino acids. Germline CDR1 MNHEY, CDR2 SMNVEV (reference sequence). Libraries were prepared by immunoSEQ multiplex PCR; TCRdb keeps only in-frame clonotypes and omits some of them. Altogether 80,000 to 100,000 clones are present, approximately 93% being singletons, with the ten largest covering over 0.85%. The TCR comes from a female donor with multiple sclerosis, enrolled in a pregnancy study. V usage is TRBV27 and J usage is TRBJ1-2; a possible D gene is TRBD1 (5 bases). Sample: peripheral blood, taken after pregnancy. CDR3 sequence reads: CASSYQGPYGYTF. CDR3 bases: TGTGCCAGCAGTTACCAGGGTCCCTATGGCTACACCTTC.